The 15 T cell receptor beta chains below all came from one sample that was sequenced in a study of OX40 agonist ivuxolimab in advanced cancers. The repertoire was sequenced with immunoSEQ multiplex PCR; TCRdb's copy has only in-frame clones and lacks some. Of approximately 65,000 clones listed, about 89% are singletons. This specimen consisted of CD4+ or CD8+ T cells sorted from blood, obtained in a trial of the OX40 agonist ivuxolimab. The receptors were sampled from an adult with an advanced solid tumor such as melanoma, head and neck, liver or kidney cancer.

The chain couples TRBV6-5 to TRBJ1-4; maybe TRBD1 (6 bases). This CDR3 contains 15 residues. Germline V CDR1 and CDR2: MNHEY, SVGAGI. Trimming left V 6 bases short and J 5 bases short, with 16 bases between. The CDR3 nucleotides read TGTGCCAGCAGCCGTTCAGGGGTCCTCAATGAAAAACTGTTTTTT. This translates into CASSRSGVLNEKLFF.

As to this clone: No conserved phenylalanine or tryptophan ends this CDR3, so it is likely a read error. The limits of the CDR3 on the DNA are not certain, so only TCRdb's listed CDR3 is given. The chain has TRBV6-5 and TRBJ1-2. The CDR3 extends over 11 residues, inclusive of both ends. Germline assignment: CDR1 MNHEY and CDR2 SVGAGI. CDR3 protein: CASSEVTGPML.

This chain uses TRBV11-3 with TRBJ2-3; D remains unclear. In germline, CDR1 is SGHNT, CDR2 YENEEA. The CDR3 is made up of 14 amino acids. Trimming shortened V by 5 bases and J by 6 bases, and 15 bases separated the two germline ends. CDR3 DNA sequence: TGTGCCAGCAGCGAAGGCCCGGGTCTGGATACGCAGTATTTT. It encodes CASSEGPGLDTQYF. The variable domain in full, completed from reference TRBV11-3 and TRBJ2-3, reads EAGVVQSPRYKIIEKKQPVAFWCNPISGHNTLYWYLQNLGQGPELLIRYENEEAVDDSQLPKDRFSAERLKGVDSTLKIQPAELGDSAVYLCASSEGPGLDTQYFGPGTRLTVL.

This chain joins TRBV4-2 and TRBJ2-7; the match to TRBD1 covers 7 bases. Germline V gene data show CDR1 as LGHNA and CDR2 as YNFKEQ. The ends lost 4 bases at V and 5 bases at J; junction bases unmatched: 2. The length of the CDR3 is 12 residues. CDR3 nucleotides: TGTGCCAGCAGCCTAGACAGGGACGAGCAGTACTTC. Its protein product is CASSLDRDEQYF.

This sequence joins TRBV9 and TRBJ1-3, with a weak D call TRBD1 (5 bases). Trimming took off 0 bases at V and 8 bases at J, with 9 bases between the two ends. Germline-derived CDR1 and CDR2 are SGDLS and YYNGEE. This CDR3 contains 13 residues. CDR3 DNA sequence: TGTGCCAGCAGCGTAGACGGGGGGGACACCATATATTTT. Translating it yields CASSVDGGDTIYF.

The rearrangement joins TRBV7-2 to TRBJ2-6; unclear D gene. CDR1 SGHTA and CDR2 FQGNSA come from the germline V gene. Between the trimmed V and J ends, which lost 5 bases and 0 bases, there was a span of 8 bases. CDR3 length: 15 residues. CDR3 protein: CASSASFSGANVLTF. CDR3 DNA sequence: TGTGCCAGCAGCGCCTCTTTCTCTGGGGCCAACGTCCTGACTTTC.

The chain is built from TRBV19 and TRBJ1-2; D perhaps matches TRBD1 (5 bases). The V gene's germline CDR1 is LNHDA and CDR2 SQIVND (reference sequence). The CDR3 totals 13 residues. Trimming stripped 7 bases from V and 3 bases from J, with 12 bases between. CDR3 bases: TGTGCCAGTACAATGGGACGTTACTATGGCTACACCTTC. Translating it yields CASTMGRYYGYTF.

DNA of the CDR3: TGTGCCAGCAGTTTAGGGTACGAGCAGTACTTC. Translation gives CASSLGYEQYF. V is TRBV25-1 and J is TRBJ2-7; D remains ambiguous. The CDR3 contains 11 residues. Germline values: CDR1 MGHDK, CDR2 SYGVNS. V was pared by 5 bases and J by 4 bases, with 6 bases between.

The gene calls are TRBV6-5 and TRBJ2-1, with TRBD2 as a possible D gene (5 bases). The germline gives CDR1 MNHEY, CDR2 SVGAGI. V lost 6 bases to trimming and J lost 0 bases, with 9 bases between them. The CDR3 is 14 residues long. CDR3: CASRAESSYNEQFF. The CDR3 DNA follows: TGTGCCAGCAGAGCGGAGAGCTCCTACAATGAGCAGTTCTTC.

This clone was detected only once. The chain combines TRBV9 with TRBJ2-7, with D possibly being TRBD1 or TRBD2 (7 bases each). Germline V gives CDR1 SGDLS, CDR2 YYNGEE. The germline V and J ends were trimmed by 4 bases and 6 bases, with 17 bases remaining between them. The CDR3 runs to 14 residues. The CDR3 region is CASSQGGSSREQYF. The DNA for the CDR3 is TGTGCCAGCAGCCAGGGGGGGAGCAGTCGCGAGCAGTACTTC.

The rearrangement links TRBV5-1 to TRBJ2-5, with 11 bases identical to TRBD1. The germline V gene has CDR1 SGHRS and CDR2 YFSETQ. The CDR3 has 15 residues. Germline trimming cut 4 bases from V and 5 bases from J; bases unmatched to any gene: 7. CDR3 region: CASSGTGTGGETQYF. The CDR3 bases are TGCGCCAGCAGCGGAACCGGGACAGGGGGGGAGACCCAGTACTTC.

This chain links TRBV30 with TRBJ1-1, with TRBD1 matching over 7 bases. Germline trimming cut 7 bases from V and 0 bases from J; bases unmatched to any gene: 5. Germline V lookup: CDR1 GTSNPN, CDR2 SVGIG (reference sequence). The CDR3 contains 13 residues. CDR3 bases: TGTGCCTCCTCGGGACAGCTGAACACTGAAGCTTTCTTT. This encodes CASSGQLNTEAFF.

The chain couples TRBV7-2 to TRBJ2-7; 7 bases agree with TRBD2. The CDR3 contains 15 residues. Germline loops: CDR1 SGHTA, CDR2 FQGNSA. Trimming took 7 bases from V and 3 from J; bases not matched to a gene: 12. CDR3 nucleotides: TGTGCCAGCACCCGACTGGGGGGGGTGGACTACGAGCAGTACTTC. As protein: CASTRLGGVDYEQYF.

V and J are TRBV27 and TRBJ2-1, with TRBD1 matching over 7 bases. V shed 6 bases, J shed 4 bases, and the junction held 18 bases outside the gene matches. The CDR3 is made up of 18 amino acids. Germline V gives CDR1 MNHEY, CDR2 SMNVEV (reference sequence). CDR3 protein: CASSLRAPDTGVYNEQFF. The DNA of the CDR3 is TGTGCCAGCAGCCTACGGGCACCCGATACAGGGGTATACAATGAGCAGTTCTTC.

V gene TRBV6-1 combines with J gene TRBJ1-1; D is unclear. The CDR3 spans 14 residues. V dropped 6 bases and J dropped 1 base, with 12 bases sitting between them. Per germline, CDR1 MNHNS and CDR2 SASEGT. This CDR3 is CASRPRLSNTEAFF. The CDR3, as DNA: TGTGCCAGCAGACCCAGACTGTCGAACACTGAAGCTTTCTTT.